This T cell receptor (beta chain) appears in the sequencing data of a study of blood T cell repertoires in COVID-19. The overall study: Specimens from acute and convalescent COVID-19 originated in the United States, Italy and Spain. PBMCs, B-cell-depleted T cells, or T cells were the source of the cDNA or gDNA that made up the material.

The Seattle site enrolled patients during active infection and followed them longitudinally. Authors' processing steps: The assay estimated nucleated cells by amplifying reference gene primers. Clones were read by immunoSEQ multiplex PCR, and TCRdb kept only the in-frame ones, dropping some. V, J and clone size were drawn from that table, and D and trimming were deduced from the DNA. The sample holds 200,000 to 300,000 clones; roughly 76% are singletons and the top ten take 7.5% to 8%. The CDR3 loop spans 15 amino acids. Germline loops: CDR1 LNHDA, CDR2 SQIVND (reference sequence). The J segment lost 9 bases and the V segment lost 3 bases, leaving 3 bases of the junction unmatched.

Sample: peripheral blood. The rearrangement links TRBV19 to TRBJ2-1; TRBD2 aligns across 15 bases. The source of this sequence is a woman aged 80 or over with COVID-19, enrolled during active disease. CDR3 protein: CASSMGTSGRTEQFF. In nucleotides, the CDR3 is TGTGCCAGTAGTATGGGGACTAGCGGGAGGACTGAGCAGTTCTTC.